These 9 T cell receptor beta chains originate from one sample sequenced in a study of metastatic and nonmetastatic thyroid tumors. Among the patients, none had received any treatment before thyroid surgery. TCRdb re-clonotyped the PCR reads through MiXCR. The data hold tens of thousands of clones, with about 16% observed a single time. Material for sequencing was blood. These receptors came from a female donor with papillary thyroid cancer or a benign thyroid nodule (not recorded which). Some clones in this sample may be carry-over from other donors' samples.

This clone was found many times. A much larger clone lies one base from this, so it may be a read error. V usage is TRBV20-1 and J usage is TRBJ1-5; D not certain. This CDR3 spans 13 amino acids. The germline CDR1 and CDR2 sequences are DFQATT and SNEGSKA (reference sequence). The ends were cut back, 1 base at V and 2 bases at J, with 6 bases in the middle. CDR3 sequence: CSARGKGNQPQHF. The CDR3 DNA reads TGCAGTGCTAGAGGCAAGGGCAATCAGCCCCAGCATTTT.

This clone was picked up many times. The rearrangement uses TRBV7-9 and TRBJ2-3; unclear D gene. The CDR3 length is 17 residues. Germline CDR1 is SEHNR and CDR2 is FQNEAQ (reference sequence). Trimming shortened V by 7 bases and J by 0 bases, and 20 bases separated the two germline ends. The CDR3 reads CASTPALGAESTDTQYF. The CDR3 nucleotides are TGTGCCAGCACTCCCGCCTTGGGTGCGGAAAGCACAGATACGCAGTATTTT.

This clone was seen many times. This rearrangement joins TRBV5-1 to TRBJ2-7; TRBD1 matches 8 bases. The CDR3 loop spans 15 amino acids. Per germline, CDR1 SGHRS and CDR2 YFSETQ. With V trimmed by 6 bases and J by 0 bases, 8 bases remained unmatched. CDR3 sequence reads: CASMPPGTGSYEQYF. The CDR3 bases are TGCGCCAGCATGCCCCCCGGGACAGGCTCCTACGAGCAGTACTTC.

This clone was detected many times. The chain joins TRBV13 to TRBJ1-1; D possibly corresponds to TRBD1 (5 bases). CDR3 length: 15 amino acids. Germline V gene sequence: CDR1 PRHDT, CDR2 FYEKMQ (reference sequence). The V end was cut by 2 bases, the J end by 1 base, with 11 bases between. CDR3 sequence: CASSLLSRGNTEAFF. The CDR3 DNA reads TGTGCCAGCAGCTTATTATCTAGGGGGAACACTGAAGCTTTCTTT.

The sample holds a few counts of this clone. This may be a read error, as it is one base from a much larger clone. The V and J genes are TRBV11-2 and TRBJ2-1; possible D gene TRBD2, 5 bases. The CDR3 has 16 amino acids. Germline-derived CDR1 and CDR2 are SGHAT and FQNNGV. CDR3 in amino acids: CANSFDYISSYNEQFF. The CDR3 coding sequence is TGTGCCAACAGCTTCGACTATATTAGCTCCTACAATGAGCAGTTCTTC.

This clone is medium-sized by share. The chain employs TRBV7-8 and TRBJ2-7; tentative D call: TRBD2 (5 bases). In germline, CDR1 is SGHVS, CDR2 FQNEAQ. The CDR3 contains 12 residues. Deletions cut 5 bases from V and 4 bases from J, with 9 bases between. The CDR3 DNA reads as TGTGCCAGCAGCGACCGGAGGTACGAGCAGTACTTC. Translation: CASSDRRYEQYF.

This clone was seen at least ten times. The rearrangement uses TRBV9 and TRBJ2-3; 7 nucleotides match TRBD1. This CDR3 contains 16 residues. The J segment lost 0 bases and the V segment lost 3 bases, leaving 7 bases of the junction unmatched. The germline CDR1 and CDR2 sequences are SGDLS and YYNGEE. CDR3 sequence reads: CASSGETGVSTDTQYF. The CDR3 DNA reads TGTGCCAGCAGCGGGGAAACAGGGGTTAGCACAGATACGCAGTATTTT.

V is TRBV9 and J is TRBJ1-1, with a possible D match to TRBD1 (6 bases). The CDR3 is 14 residues long. CDR1 is SGDLS, CDR2 YYNGEE, per germline. The V and J ends lost 4 bases and 4 bases respectively, with 14 bases between them. Written as DNA, the CDR3 is TGTGCCAGCAGCTTCACAGGGACGCGCACTGAAGCTTTCTTT. It translates to CASSFTGTRTEAFF.

The V gene is TRBV20-1, the J gene TRBJ1-5; D might be TRBD1 (5 bases). Trimming left V 2 bases short and J 2 bases short, with 13 bases between. Germline values: CDR1 DFQATT, CDR2 SNEGSKA (reference sequence). This CDR3 has 15 amino acids. The CDR3 DNA reads TGCAGTGCTAGATTATGGGGCGCAGGCAATCAGCCCCAGCATTTT. Encoded protein: CSARLWGAGNQPQHF.